This T cell receptor (beta chain) came from a study of technical replicates of blood from several donors. The CDR3 sequence is 13 residues long. Looked up from germline, CDR1 is SGHAT and CDR2 is FQNNGV. J gave up 3 bases and V 8 bases, and 2 bases lay outside the gene matches. Repertoires were generated with immunoSEQ multiplex PCR, while TCRdb's copy carries only in-frame clones and drops some. Of more than 70,000 clones in the sample, around 90% are singletons; the top ten hold more than 0.25%. Sequencing was carried out using T cells isolated from PBMCs. The TCR was taken from a human donor in good health. The rearrangement joins TRBV11-2 to TRBJ2-1; TRBD2 aligns across 9 bases. CDR3 amino acids: CASRLADYNEQFF. The CDR3 DNA follows: TGTGCCAGCCGACTAGCGGACTACAATGAGCAGTTCTTC.